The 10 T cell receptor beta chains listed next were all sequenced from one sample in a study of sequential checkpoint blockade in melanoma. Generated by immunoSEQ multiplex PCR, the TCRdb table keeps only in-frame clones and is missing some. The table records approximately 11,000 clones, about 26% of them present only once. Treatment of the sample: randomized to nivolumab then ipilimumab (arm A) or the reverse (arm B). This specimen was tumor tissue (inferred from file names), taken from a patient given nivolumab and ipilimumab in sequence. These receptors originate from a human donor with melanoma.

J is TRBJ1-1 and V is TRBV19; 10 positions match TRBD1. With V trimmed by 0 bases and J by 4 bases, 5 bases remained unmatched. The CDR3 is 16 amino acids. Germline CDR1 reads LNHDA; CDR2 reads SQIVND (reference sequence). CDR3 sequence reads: CASSIDRDRGITEAFF. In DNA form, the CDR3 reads TGTGCCAGTAGTATAGACCGGGACAGGGGAATCACTGAAGCTTTCTTT. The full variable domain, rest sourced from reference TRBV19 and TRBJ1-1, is DGGITQSPKYLFRKEGQNVTLSCEQNLNHDAMYWYRQDPGQGLRLIYYSQIVNDFQKGDIAEGYSVSREKKESFPLTVTSAQKNPTAFYLCASSIDRDRGITEAFFGQGTRLTVV.

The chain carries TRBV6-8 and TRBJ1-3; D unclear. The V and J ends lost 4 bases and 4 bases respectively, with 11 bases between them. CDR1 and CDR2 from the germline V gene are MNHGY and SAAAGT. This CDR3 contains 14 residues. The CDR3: CASSFLNPGNTIYF. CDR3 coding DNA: TGTGCCAGCAGTTTCTTGAACCCCGGAAACACCATATATTTT.

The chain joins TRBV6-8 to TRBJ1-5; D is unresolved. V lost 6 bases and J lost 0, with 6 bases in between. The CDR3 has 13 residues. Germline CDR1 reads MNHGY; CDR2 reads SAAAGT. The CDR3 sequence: CASSVHSNQPQHF. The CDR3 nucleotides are TGTGCCAGCAGCGTTCATAGCAATCAGCCCCAGCATTTT.

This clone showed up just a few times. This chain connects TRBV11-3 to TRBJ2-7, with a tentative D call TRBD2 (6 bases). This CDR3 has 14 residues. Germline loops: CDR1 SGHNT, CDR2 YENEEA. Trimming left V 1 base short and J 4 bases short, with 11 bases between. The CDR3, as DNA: TGTGCCAGCAGCTTAGTGACGGAGGGGTACGAGCAGTACTTC. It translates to CASSLVTEGYEQYF. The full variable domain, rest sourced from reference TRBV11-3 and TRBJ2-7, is EAGVVQSPRYKIIEKKQPVAFWCNPISGHNTLYWYLQNLGQGPELLIRYENEEAVDDSQLPKDRFSAERLKGVDSTLKIQPAELGDSAVYLCASSLVTEGYEQYFGPGTRLTVT.

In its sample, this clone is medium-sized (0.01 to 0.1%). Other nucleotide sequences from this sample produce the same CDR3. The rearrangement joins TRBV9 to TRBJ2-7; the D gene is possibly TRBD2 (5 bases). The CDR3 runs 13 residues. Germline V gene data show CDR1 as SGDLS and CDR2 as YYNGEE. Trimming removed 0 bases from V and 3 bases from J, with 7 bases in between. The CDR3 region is CASSVAAGYEQYF. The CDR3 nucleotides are TGTGCCAGCAGCGTAGCTGCGGGCTACGAGCAGTACTTC.

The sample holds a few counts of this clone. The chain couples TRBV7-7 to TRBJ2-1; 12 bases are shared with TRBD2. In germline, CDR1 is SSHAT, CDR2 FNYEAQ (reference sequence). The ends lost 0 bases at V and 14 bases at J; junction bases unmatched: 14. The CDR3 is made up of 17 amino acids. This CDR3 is CASSLAKGLAGGTDEFF. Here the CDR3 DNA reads TGTGCCAGCAGCTTAGCGAAGGGACTAGCGGGCGGGACGGATGAGTTCTTC.

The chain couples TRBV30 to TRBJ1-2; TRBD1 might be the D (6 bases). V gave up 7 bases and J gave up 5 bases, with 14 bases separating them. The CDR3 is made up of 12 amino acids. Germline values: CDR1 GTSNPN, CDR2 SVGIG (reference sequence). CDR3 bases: TGTGCCTCAACAGGGCAAACTTATGGCTACACCTTC. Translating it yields CASTGQTYGYTF.

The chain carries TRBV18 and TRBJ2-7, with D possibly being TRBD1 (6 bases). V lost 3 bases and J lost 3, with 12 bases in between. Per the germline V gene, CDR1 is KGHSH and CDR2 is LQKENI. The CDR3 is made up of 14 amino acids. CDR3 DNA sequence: TGTGCCAGCTCACCGCAGGGGCGAAACTACGAGCAGTACTTC. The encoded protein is CASSPQGRNYEQYF.

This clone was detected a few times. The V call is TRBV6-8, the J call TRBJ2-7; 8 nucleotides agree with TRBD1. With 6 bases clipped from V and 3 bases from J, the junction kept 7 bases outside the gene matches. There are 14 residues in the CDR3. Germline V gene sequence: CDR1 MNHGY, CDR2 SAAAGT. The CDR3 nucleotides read TGTGCCAGCAGCCTACGGACAGGGAACTACGAGCAGTACTTC. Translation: CASSLRTGNYEQYF.

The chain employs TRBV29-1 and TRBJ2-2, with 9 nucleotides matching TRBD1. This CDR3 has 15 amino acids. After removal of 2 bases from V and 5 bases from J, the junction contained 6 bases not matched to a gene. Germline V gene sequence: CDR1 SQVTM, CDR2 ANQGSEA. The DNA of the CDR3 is TGCAGCGTTGAAAGGGGACAGGGTCGGACCGGGGAGCTGTTTTTT. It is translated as CSVERGQGRTGELFF.